This TCR beta chain was sequenced during a study of CD8 T cells in ankylosing spondylitis. The CDR3 has 13 amino acids. Germline V lookup: CDR1 SNHLY, CDR2 FYNNEI. V was shortened by 6 bases and J by 2 bases, with 11 bases between the two germline ends. Study findings and constraints: Significant enrichment of disease-linked clones was reported in matched ankylosing spondylitis synovial fluid.

Remarks on this clonotype: Its antigen is not known.

TCRdb processed the 5' RACE reads anew with MiXCR; each CDR3 protein has one entry. The data hold around 28,000 distinct CDR3 sequences, with less than 40% observed a single time. This chain links TRBV2 with TRBJ2-7; maybe TRBD2 (6 bases). This TCR derives from a male donor with ankylosing spondylitis. Sequenced input: synovial fluid, either unsorted or a sorted T cell fraction (not recorded which). The CDR3 coding sequence is TGTGCCAGCAGAGGGGACTTTGCCTACGAGCAGTACGTC. It codes for CASRGDFAYEQYV.